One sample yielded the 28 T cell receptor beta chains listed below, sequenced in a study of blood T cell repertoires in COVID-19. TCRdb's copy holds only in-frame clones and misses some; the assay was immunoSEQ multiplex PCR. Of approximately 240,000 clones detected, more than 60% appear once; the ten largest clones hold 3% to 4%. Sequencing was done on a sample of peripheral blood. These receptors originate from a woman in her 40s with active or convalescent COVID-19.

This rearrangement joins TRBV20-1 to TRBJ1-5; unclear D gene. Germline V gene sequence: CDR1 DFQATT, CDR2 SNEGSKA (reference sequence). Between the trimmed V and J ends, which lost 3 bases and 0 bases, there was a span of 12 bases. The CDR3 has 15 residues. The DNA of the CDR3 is TGCAGTGCTAGTCCGGCGGTCAATAGCAATCAGCCCCAGCATTTT. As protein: CSASPAVNSNQPQHF.

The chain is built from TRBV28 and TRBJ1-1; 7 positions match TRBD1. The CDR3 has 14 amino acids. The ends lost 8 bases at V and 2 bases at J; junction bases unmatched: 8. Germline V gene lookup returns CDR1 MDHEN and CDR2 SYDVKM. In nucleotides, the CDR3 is TGTGCCAGCGATCCGACAGGGTACAACACTGAAGCTTTCTTT. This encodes CASDPTGYNTEAFF.

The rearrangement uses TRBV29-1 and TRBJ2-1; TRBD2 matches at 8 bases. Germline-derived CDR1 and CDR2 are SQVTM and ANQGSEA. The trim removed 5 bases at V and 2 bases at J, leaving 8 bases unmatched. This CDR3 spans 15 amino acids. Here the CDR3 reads CSVIFGGAAYNEQFF. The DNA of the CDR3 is TGCAGCGTTATTTTCGGGGGGGCTGCCTACAATGAGCAGTTCTTC.

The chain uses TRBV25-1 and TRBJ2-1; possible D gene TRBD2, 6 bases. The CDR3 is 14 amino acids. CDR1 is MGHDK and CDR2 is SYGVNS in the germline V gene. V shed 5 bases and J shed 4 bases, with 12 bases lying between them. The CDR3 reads CASSTGLAYNEQFF. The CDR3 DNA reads TGTGCCAGCAGTACGGGACTGGCTTACAATGAGCAGTTCTTC.

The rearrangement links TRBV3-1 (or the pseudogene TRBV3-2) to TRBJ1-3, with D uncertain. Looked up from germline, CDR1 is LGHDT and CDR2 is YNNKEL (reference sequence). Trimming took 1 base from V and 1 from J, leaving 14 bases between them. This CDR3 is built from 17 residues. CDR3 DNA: TGTGCCAGCAGCCAAGTGAGGTCTGGAGCTTCTGGAAACACCATATATTTT. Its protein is CASSQVRSGASGNTIYF.

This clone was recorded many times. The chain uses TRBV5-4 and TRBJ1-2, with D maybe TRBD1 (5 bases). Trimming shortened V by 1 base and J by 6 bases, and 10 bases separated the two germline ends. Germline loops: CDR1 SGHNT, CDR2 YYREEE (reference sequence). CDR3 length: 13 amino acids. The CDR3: CASSLIRGDGYTF. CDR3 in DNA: TGTGCCAGCAGCTTGATAAGGGGCGATGGCTACACCTTC. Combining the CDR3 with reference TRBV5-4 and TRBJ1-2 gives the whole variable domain ETGVTQSPTHLIKTRGQQVTLRCSSQSGHNTVSWYQQALGQGPQFIFQYYREEENGRGNFPPRFSGLQFPNYSSELNVNALELDDSALYLCASSLIRGDGYTFGSGTRLTVV.

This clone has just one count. The CDR3 sequence: CASSQVRGGAEAFF. Written as DNA, the CDR3 is TGTGCCAGCAGCCAAGTCCGGGGGGGGGCTGAAGCTTTCTTT. V and J are TRBV3-1 (or the pseudogene TRBV3-2) and TRBJ1-1; weak D call: TRBD1 (5 bases). V was clipped by 1 base and J by 6 bases, with 12 bases between them. Germline loops: CDR1 LGHDT, CDR2 YNNKEL (reference sequence). CDR3 length: 14 amino acids.

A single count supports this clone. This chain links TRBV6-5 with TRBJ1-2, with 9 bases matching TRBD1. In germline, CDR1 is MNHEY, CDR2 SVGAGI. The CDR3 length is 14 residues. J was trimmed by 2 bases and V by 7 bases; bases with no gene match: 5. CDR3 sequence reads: CASMTGGRNYGYTF. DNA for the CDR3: TGTGCCAGCATGACAGGGGGTCGAAACTATGGCTACACCTTC.

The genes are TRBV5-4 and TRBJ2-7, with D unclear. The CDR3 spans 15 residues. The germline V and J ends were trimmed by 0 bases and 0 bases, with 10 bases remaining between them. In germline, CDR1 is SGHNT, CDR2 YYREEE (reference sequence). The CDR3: CASSLAGGRSYEQYF. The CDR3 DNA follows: TGTGCCAGCAGCTTGGCGGGTGGCCGCTCCTACGAGCAGTACTTC. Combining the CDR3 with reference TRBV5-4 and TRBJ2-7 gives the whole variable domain ETGVTQSPTHLIKTRGQQVTLRCSSQSGHNTVSWYQQALGQGPQFIFQYYREEENGRGNFPPRFSGLQFPNYSSELNVNALELDDSALYLCASSLAGGRSYEQYFGPGTRLTVT.

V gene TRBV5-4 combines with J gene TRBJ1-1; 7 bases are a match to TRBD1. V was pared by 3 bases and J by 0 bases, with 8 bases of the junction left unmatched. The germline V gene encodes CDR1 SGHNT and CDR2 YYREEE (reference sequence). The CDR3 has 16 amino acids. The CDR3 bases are TGTGCCAGCAGCTCCCTACCGGGACAGATGAACACTGAAGCTTTCTTT. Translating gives CASSSLPGQMNTEAFF.

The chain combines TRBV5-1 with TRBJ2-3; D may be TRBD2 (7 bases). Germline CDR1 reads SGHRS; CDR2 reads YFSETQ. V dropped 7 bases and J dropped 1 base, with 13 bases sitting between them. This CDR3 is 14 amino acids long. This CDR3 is CASRGGGGTDTQYF. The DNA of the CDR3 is TGCGCCAGCCGCGGGGGCGGTGGCACAGATACGCAGTATTTT.

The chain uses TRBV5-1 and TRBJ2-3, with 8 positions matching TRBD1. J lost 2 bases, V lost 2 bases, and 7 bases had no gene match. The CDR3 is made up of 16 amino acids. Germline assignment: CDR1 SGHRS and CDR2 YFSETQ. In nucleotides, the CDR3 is TGCGCCAGCAGCTTAGTCAGGACAGGGAACACAGATACGCAGTATTTT. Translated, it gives CASSLVRTGNTDTQYF.

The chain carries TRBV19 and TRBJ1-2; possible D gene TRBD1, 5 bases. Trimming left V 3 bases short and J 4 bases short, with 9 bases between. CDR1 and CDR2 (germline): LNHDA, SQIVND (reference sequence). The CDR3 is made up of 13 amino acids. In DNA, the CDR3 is TGTGCCAGTAGTATGGGACTGCCCTATGGCTACACCTTC. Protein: CASSMGLPYGYTF.

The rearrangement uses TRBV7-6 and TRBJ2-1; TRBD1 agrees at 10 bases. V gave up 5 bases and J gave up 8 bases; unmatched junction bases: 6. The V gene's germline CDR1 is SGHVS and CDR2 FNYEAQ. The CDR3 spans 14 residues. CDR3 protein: CASSAGQGTDEQFF. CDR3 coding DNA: TGTGCCAGCAGCGCGGGACAGGGGACGGATGAGCAGTTCTTC.

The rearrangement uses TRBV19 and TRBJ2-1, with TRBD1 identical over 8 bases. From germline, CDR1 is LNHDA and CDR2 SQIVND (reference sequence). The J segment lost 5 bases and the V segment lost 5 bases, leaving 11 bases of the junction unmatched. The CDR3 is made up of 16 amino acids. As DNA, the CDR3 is TGTGCCAGTAGTCTACGGGAAACAGGGGGTAACAATGAGCAGTTCTTC. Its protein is CASSLRETGGNNEQFF.

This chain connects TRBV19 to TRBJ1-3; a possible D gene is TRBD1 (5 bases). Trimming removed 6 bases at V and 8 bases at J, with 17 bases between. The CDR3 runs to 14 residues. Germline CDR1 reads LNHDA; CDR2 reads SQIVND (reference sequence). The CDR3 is CASRTPGRWDTIYF. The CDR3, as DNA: TGTGCCAGTAGGACGCCAGGGAGGTGGGACACCATATATTTT.

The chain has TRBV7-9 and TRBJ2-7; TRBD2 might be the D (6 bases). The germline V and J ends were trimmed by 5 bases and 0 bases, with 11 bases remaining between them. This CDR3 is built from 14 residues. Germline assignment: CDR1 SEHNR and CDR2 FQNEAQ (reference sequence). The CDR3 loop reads CASSPAGSSYEQYV. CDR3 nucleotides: TGTGCCAGCAGCCCCGCGGGGAGCTCCTACGAGCAGTACGTC.

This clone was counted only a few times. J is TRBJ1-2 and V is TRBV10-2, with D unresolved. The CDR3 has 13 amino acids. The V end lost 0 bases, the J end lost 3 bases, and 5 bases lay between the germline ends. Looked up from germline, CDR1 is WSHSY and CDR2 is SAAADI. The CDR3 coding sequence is TGCGCCAGCAGTGAGTCTAGCTACTATGGCTACACCTTC. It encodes CASSESSYYGYTF.

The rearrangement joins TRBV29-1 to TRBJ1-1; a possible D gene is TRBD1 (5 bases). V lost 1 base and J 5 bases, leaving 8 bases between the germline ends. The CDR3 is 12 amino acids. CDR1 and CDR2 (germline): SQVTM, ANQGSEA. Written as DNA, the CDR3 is TGCAGCGTTGAAGGGGGCATGACTGAAGCTTTCTTT. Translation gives CSVEGGMTEAFF.

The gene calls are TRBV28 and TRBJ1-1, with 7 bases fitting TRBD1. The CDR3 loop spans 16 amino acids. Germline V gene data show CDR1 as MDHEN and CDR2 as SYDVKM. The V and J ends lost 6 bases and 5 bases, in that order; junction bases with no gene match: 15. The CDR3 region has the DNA TGTGCCAGCAGCGAAGACGACAGGGTCGGGATTACTGAAGCTTTCTTT. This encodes CASSEDDRVGITEAFF.

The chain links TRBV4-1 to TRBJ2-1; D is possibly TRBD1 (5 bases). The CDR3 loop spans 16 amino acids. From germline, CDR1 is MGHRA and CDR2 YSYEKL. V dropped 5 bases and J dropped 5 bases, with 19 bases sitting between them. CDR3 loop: CASSISTVSRDNEQFF. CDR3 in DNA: TGCGCCAGCAGCATTTCGACAGTCTCAAGGGACAATGAGCAGTTCTTC.

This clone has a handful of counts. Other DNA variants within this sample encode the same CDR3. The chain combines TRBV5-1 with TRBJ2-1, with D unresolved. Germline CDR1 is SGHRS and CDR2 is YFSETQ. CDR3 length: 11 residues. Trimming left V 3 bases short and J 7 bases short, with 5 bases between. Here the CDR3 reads CASSSLNEQFF. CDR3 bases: TGCGCCAGCAGCTCTCTAAATGAGCAGTTCTTC. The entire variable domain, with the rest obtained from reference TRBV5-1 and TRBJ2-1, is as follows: KAGVTQTPRYLIKTRGQQVTLSCSPISGHRSVSWYQQTPGQGLQFLFEYFSETQRNKGNFPGRFSGRQFSNSRSEMNVSTLELGDSALYLCASSSLNEQFFGPGTRLTVL.

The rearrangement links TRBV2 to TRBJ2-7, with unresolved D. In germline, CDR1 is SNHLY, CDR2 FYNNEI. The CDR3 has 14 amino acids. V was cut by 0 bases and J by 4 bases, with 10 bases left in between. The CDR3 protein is CASSEAVQPYEQYF. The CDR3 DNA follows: TGTGCCAGCAGTGAAGCGGTACAGCCATACGAGCAGTACTTC. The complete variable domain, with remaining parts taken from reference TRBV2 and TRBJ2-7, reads EPEVTQTPSHQVTQMGQEVILRCVPISNHLYFYWYRQILGQKVEFLVSFYNNEISEKSEIFDDQFSVERPDGSNFTLKIRSTKLEDSAMYFCASSEAVQPYEQYFGPGTRLTVT.

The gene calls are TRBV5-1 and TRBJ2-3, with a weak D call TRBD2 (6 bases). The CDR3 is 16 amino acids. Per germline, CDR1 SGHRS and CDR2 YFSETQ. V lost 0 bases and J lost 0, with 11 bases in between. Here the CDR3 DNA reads TGCGCCAGCAGCTTGGGATCTCTAGCGAGCACAGATACGCAGTATTTT. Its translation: CASSLGSLASTDTQYF.

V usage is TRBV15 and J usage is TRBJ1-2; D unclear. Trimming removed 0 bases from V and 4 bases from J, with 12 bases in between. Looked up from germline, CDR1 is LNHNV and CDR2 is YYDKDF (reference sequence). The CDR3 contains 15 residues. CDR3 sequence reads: CATSRDKAGSYGYTF. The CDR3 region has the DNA TGTGCCACCAGCAGAGATAAGGCGGGTAGCTATGGCTACACCTTC.

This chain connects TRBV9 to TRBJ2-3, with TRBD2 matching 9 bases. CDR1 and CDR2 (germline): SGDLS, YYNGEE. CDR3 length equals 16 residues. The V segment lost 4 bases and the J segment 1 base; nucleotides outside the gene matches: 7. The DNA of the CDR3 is TGTGCCAGCAGCTCTCGACTAGCGGAAGGCACAGATACGCAGTATTTT. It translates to CASSSRLAEGTDTQYF.

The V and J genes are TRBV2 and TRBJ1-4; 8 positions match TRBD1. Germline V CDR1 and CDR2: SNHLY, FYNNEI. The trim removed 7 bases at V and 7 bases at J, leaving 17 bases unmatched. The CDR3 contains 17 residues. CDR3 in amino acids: CASIPIGAGGLGEKLFF. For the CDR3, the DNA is TGTGCCAGCATCCCTATCGGGGCAGGGGGCTTAGGTGAAAAACTGTTTTTT.

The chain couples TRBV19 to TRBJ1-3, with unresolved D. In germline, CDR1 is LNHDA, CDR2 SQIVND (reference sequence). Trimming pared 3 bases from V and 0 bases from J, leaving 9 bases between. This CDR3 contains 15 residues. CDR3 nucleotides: TGTGCCAGTAGTATGGGCAGGTACTCTGGAAACACCATATATTTT. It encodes CASSMGRYSGNTIYF.